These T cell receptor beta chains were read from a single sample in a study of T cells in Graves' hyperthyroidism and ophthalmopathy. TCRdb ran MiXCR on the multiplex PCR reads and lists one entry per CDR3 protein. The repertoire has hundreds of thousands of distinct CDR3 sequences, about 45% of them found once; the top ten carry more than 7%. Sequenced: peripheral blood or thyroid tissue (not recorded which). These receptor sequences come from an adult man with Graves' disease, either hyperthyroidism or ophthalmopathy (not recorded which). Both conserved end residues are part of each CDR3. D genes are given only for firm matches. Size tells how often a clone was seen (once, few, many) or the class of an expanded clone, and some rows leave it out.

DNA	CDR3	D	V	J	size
TGCAGCTTAGGACAGGGGGCGACTGGAAACACCATATATTTT	CSLGQGATGNTIYF	TRBD1	TRBV29-1	TRBJ1-3	.
TGTGCCATCAGTGACAGGGAAGAGACCCAGCATTTT	CAISDREETQHF	.	TRBV10-3	TRBJ1-5	.
TGTGCCAGCAGTGCACACAGGGGGCAAGGCTACACCTTC	CASSAHRGQGYTF	TRBD1	TRBV12-3/TRBV12-4	TRBJ1-2	few
TGTGCCAGCAGCCTCACGACAGGGGGCGGTTCTCAGCCCCAGCATTTT	CASSLTTGGGSQPQHF	TRBD1	TRBV7-9	TRBJ1-5	.
TGCAGCGTTGACAGCGACAGGGCCACTGAAGCTTTCTTT	CSVDSDRATEAFF	TRBD1	TRBV29-1	TRBJ1-1	.
TGTGCCATCAGGCAGGGGGCAACTAATGAAAAACTGTTTTTT	CAIRQGATNEKLFF	TRBD1	TRBV6-6	TRBJ1-4	few
TGTGCCAGCAGTTTAGATCTCCGGGGTAAGGGCTACACCTTC	CASSLDLRGKGYTF	.	TRBV25-1	TRBJ1-2	.
TGTGCCAGCAGCCCCCAGAGGCCCCAAGAGACCCAGTACTTC	CASSPQRPQETQYF	.	TRBV7-9	TRBJ2-5	few
TGTGCCAGCAGCTTATTAGGACAGTTCAATCAGCCCCAGCATTTT	CASSLLGQFNQPQHF	.	TRBV7-8	TRBJ1-5	.
TGCGCCAGCAGCTTGACAGGCATCGGGGGCTACACCTTC	CASSLTGIGGYTF	.	TRBV5-1	TRBJ1-2	.
TGTGCCAGCAGTGAATTTAAAGGGGGGAAGGAGACCCAGTACTTC	CASSEFKGGKETQYF	.	TRBV25-1	TRBJ2-5	.
TGCAGTGCTAGACATTCTGGGGGGGGTGAAAAACTGTTTTTT	CSARHSGGGEKLFF	.	TRBV20-1	TRBJ1-4	.
TGCAGTGCTAGAGATCCAGGGCCGGCAGGCGGCTACGAGCAGTACTTC	CSARDPGPAGGYEQYF	.	TRBV20-1	TRBJ2-7	.
TGTGCCAGCAGTTACGAGGGGCCTAACTATGGCTACACCTTC	CASSYEGPNYGYTF	.	TRBV6-2/TRBV6-3	TRBJ1-2	once
TGTGCCAGTAGTACGGGGGGCTGGACAAAGAATAGCAATCAGCCCCAGCATTTT	CASSTGGWTKNSNQPQHF	.	TRBV19	TRBJ1-5	.
TGCAGTGCTCCCAATAACCGACAGGGAGTTGGGAACACTGAAGCTTTCTTT	CSAPNNRQGVGNTEAFF	TRBD1	TRBV20-1	TRBJ1-1	few
TGTGCCAGCAGTCGAGGTACCGAAAAACTGTTTTTT	CASSRGTEKLFF	.	TRBV28	TRBJ1-4	few
TGCGCCAGCAGCCCAGGGTCCTCCATGGGCTCCTACGAGCAGTACTTC	CASSPGSSMGSYEQYF	.	TRBV7-2	TRBJ2-7	.
TGTGCCAGTAGTGGCGGGGGCGCGGCTGTTGAAAAACTGTTTTTT	CASSGGGAAVEKLFF	.	TRBV19	TRBJ1-4	.
TGTGCCATCAGTGGGGGGCCGGGACAGAACTATGGCTACACCTTC	CAISGGPGQNYGYTF	TRBD1	TRBV10-3	TRBJ1-2	many
TGTGCCAGCAGTTTAGGAACTGGGGCAGAAGCTTTCTTT	CASSLGTGAEAFF	.	TRBV12-3/TRBV12-4	TRBJ1-1	.
TGTGCCAGCCTTCTAGCGAACACCGGGGAGCTGTTTTTT	CASLLANTGELFF	.	TRBV6-5	TRBJ2-2	few
TGCAGCGTTGTACAGGGGCTGGCGGAGACCCAGTACTTC	CSVVQGLAETQYF	TRBD1	TRBV29-1	TRBJ2-5	.
TGTGCCAGCAGCGGTCAGGGCCGAAGGGATTCACCCCTCCACTTT	CASSGQGRRDSPLHF	.	TRBV6-5	TRBJ1-6	.
TGTGCCAGCAGTGAACGGAGGAAAGGACACGAGACCCAGTACTTC	CASSERRKGHETQYF	.	TRBV6-5	TRBJ2-5	.
TGCAGTGCTAGTTTCCTAGCGGGGGGTCACGAGCAGTACTTC	CSASFLAGGHEQYF	TRBD2	TRBV20-1	TRBJ2-7	few
TGTGCCAGCAGCCCCCGAGGCCCGGGACCTCCCTCTTTC	CASSPRGPGPPSF	.	TRBV4-2	TRBJ1-2	.
TGCAGCGTTGAAAGTCGCGGTCTCTATGGCTACACCTTC	CSVESRGLYGYTF	.	TRBV29-1	TRBJ1-2	many
TGTGCCAGCAGCCAGCCCGGGGGCGGCGAGACCCAGTACTTC	CASSQPGGGETQYF	.	TRBV6-5	TRBJ2-5	few
TGTGCCAGTAGTAAAGGACAGGGGCTTAATCAGCCCCAGCATTTT	CASSKGQGLNQPQHF	TRBD1	TRBV19	TRBJ1-5	many
TGCAGCGTTGAAGATGGCAGCGCAGATACGCAGTATTTT	CSVEDGSADTQYF	.	TRBV29-1	TRBJ2-3	many
TGCAGTGCTACGGAGGGACTAGCGGGAGGTACCGGGGAGCTGTTTTTT	CSATEGLAGGTGELFF	TRBD2	TRBV20-1	TRBJ2-2	.
TGTGCCACCAGCAGAGACAGGGGGTGGAGGGGCTACACCTTC	CATSRDRGWRGYTF	TRBD1	TRBV15	TRBJ1-2	.
TGTGCCAGCAGCTCGGTGACTGGGACCGGGGAGCTGTTTTTT	CASSSVTGTGELFF	.	TRBV7-9	TRBJ2-2	.
TGTGCCAGCAGCGCGAAAAACACTGAAGCTTTCTTT	CASSAKNTEAFF	.	TRBV7-9	TRBJ1-1	few
TGTGCCAGCAAGTTAAAAAGTGGGACAGGGACTGAAGCTTTCTTT	CASKLKSGTGTEAFF	TRBD1	TRBV10-3	TRBJ1-1	.
TGCGCCAGCAGCGAGACAGCCACTAATGAAAAACTGTTTTTT	CASSETATNEKLFF	.	TRBV5-1	TRBJ1-4	many
TGTGCCAGCAGGGACTCGGCCAGGGCGAACACTGAAGCTTTCTTT	CASRDSARANTEAFF	.	TRBV25-1	TRBJ1-1	once